This entry lists 12 T cell receptor beta chains sequenced from one sample in a study of shared clonotypes between healthy human individuals. Generated by immunoSEQ multiplex PCR, the TCRdb table keeps only in-frame clones and is missing some. Here the sample spans about a million clones, approximately 80% being singletons. The sequencing sample was made of memory CD4+ T cells from PBMCs. Subset in this sample: CD45RA-negative fraction. Source of these receptors: a man younger than 35 in good health. Some clones in this sample may be carry-over from other donors' samples.

This clone has only one observation. The CDR3 protein is CASTPGGFGNTIYF. CDR3 DNA sequence: TGTGCCAGCACCCCGGGGGGCTTCGGAAACACCATATATTTT. The chain is built from TRBV28 and TRBJ1-3, with D possibly TRBD1 on 6 matching bases. The V gene lost 7 bases and the J gene lost 4 bases, with 14 bases spanning the gap. This CDR3 has 14 amino acids. Germline V gene sequence: CDR1 MDHEN, CDR2 SYDVKM.

In DNA form, the CDR3 reads TGTGCCAGCAGCTCCCCAAACGGCGGCTATGGCTACACCTTC. Translating it yields CASSSPNGGYGYTF. This chain connects TRBV7-2 to TRBJ1-2, with D unclear. There are 14 residues in the CDR3. The V end lost 4 bases, the J end lost 4 bases, and 13 bases lay between the germline ends. Germline V gene data show CDR1 as SGHTA and CDR2 as FQGNSA.

The rearrangement links TRBV5-1 to TRBJ2-6; D gene uncertain. Germline V gives CDR1 SGHRS, CDR2 YFSETQ. CDR3 size: 13 residues. V lost 4 bases and J lost 2, with 4 bases in between. CDR3 coding DNA: TGCGCCAGCAGCGGGGCTGGGGCCAACGTCCTGACTTTC. Translated, it gives CASSGAGANVLTF.

This clone appeared once. The chain carries TRBV5-1 and TRBJ2-5; D is possibly TRBD2 (6 bases). This CDR3 spans 13 amino acids. From germline, CDR1 is SGHRS and CDR2 YFSETQ. V was trimmed by 5 bases and J by 2 bases, leaving 10 bases between them. The CDR3 region has the DNA TGCGCCAGCAGTCGGGGGTGGCAAGAGACCCAGTACTTC. Amino acids: CASSRGWQETQYF.

There are a few counts of this clone. V usage is TRBV15 and J usage is TRBJ2-1, with TRBD2 matching over 14 bases. In germline, CDR1 is LNHNV, CDR2 YYDKDF (reference sequence). This CDR3 has 17 amino acids. The ends lost 0 bases at V and 6 bases at J; junction bases unmatched: 4. The CDR3: CATSREAGTSGSNEQFF. In DNA form, the CDR3 reads TGTGCCACCAGCAGAGAGGCCGGGACTAGCGGGAGCAATGAGCAGTTCTTC.

The V call is TRBV18, the J call TRBJ1-2, with a tentative D call TRBD1 (6 bases). The CDR3 covers 15 residues. Germline CDR1 and CDR2: KGHSH and LQKENI. Deletions cut 5 bases from V and 0 bases from J, with 13 bases between. The CDR3 DNA sequence: TGTGCCAGCTCATCGACAGGACCAGCTAACTATGGCTACACCTTC. Its protein product is CASSSTGPANYGYTF.

This clone was detected a few times. The V call is TRBV30, the J call TRBJ2-5; D is undetermined. Looked up from germline, CDR1 is GTSNPN and CDR2 is SVGIG (reference sequence). The CDR3 spans 11 residues. V lost 0 bases, J lost 8 bases, and 7 bases lay in between. CDR3 in amino acids: CAWSVTLTQYF. The DNA for the CDR3 is TGTGCCTGGAGTGTAACGCTTACCCAGTACTTC.

This chain joins TRBV5-4 and TRBJ2-4, with 7 bases that match TRBD2. This CDR3 spans 14 amino acids. The V and J ends lost 0 bases and 5 bases, in that order; junction bases with no gene match: 2. CDR1 is SGHNT and CDR2 is YYREEE in the germline V gene (reference sequence). CDR3 residues: CASSLGLAENIQYF. The CDR3 DNA is TGTGCCAGCAGCTTGGGGCTAGCGGAAAACATTCAGTACTTC.

V is TRBV7-2 and J is TRBJ2-2; 7 bases line up with TRBD1. The CDR3 consists of 18 residues. V gave up 0 bases and J gave up 0 bases; unmatched junction bases: 7. From germline, CDR1 is SGHTA and CDR2 FQGNSA. CDR3 sequence reads: CASSLASSGQPNTGELFF. CDR3 sequence (DNA): TGTGCCAGCAGCTTAGCGTCCTCGGGACAGCCGAACACCGGGGAGCTGTTTTTT. The whole variable domain, remainder taken from reference TRBV7-2 and TRBJ2-2, is GAGVSQSPSNKVTEKGKDVELRCDPISGHTALYWYRQSLGQGLEFLIYFQGNSAPDKSGLPSDRFSAERTGGSVSTLTIQRTQQEDSAVYLCASSLASSGQPNTGELFFGEGSRLTVL.

The rearrangement links TRBV4-2 to TRBJ2-4; 9 bases map to TRBD2. Germline V gene lookup returns CDR1 LGHNA and CDR2 YNFKEQ. V was clipped by 1 base and J by 3 bases; unmatched bases: 1. The CDR3 totals 15 residues. The CDR3 DNA is TGTGCCAGCAGCCAAGGACTAGCGGACAAAAACATTCAGTACTTC. Translated, it gives CASSQGLADKNIQYF.

The chain carries TRBV14 and TRBJ2-2; D ambiguous. V lost 1 base, J lost 4 bases, and 10 bases lay in between. Germline-derived CDR1 and CDR2 are SGHDN and FVKESK. The CDR3 sequence is 15 residues long. The DNA of the CDR3 is TGTGCCAGCAGCCAAGGTTGGCCGGGCACCGGGGAGCTGTTTTTT. This codes for CASSQGWPGTGELFF. Full variable domain (rest looked up from reference TRBV14 and TRBJ2-2): EAGVTQFPSHSVIEKGQTVTLRCDPISGHDNLYWYRRVMGKEIKFLLHFVKESKQDESGMPNNRFLAERTGGTYSTLKVQPAELEDSGVYFCASSQGWPGTGELFFGEGSRLTVL.

V is TRBV6-5 and J is TRBJ1-2; 9 bases map to TRBD1. CDR3 length: 13 amino acids. J gave up 3 bases and V 6 bases, and 2 bases lay outside the gene matches. Germline lookup yields CDR1 MNHEY and CDR2 SVGAGI. The CDR3 loop is CASSYRGHYGYTF. The CDR3 nucleotides read TGTGCCAGCAGCTACAGGGGGCACTATGGCTACACCTTC.